One sample yielded the 31 T cell receptor beta chains listed below, sequenced in a study of T-cell reconstitution after alpha-beta-depleted transplantation in children. During its preparation, the TCRbeta library received unique molecular identifiers. TCRdb ran MiXCR on the PCR reads and lists one entry per CDR3 protein. The data contain about 540,000 distinct CDR3 sequences, approximately 20% of them seen just once; the ten biggest clones take up 3% to 4%. The material was PBMCs from the stem cell graft donor, obtained from the stem cell graft. These receptors originate from a human donor who donated a stem cell graft to a child with acute lymphoblastic leukemia.

The rearrangement joins TRBV12-3 or TRBV12-4 to TRBJ1-5; 9 bases fit TRBD1. This CDR3 has 15 residues. With V trimmed by 5 bases and J by 3 bases, 5 bases remained unmatched. CDR3 DNA sequence: TGTGCCAGCAGTACGACAGGGGGTAACAATCAGCCCCAGCATTTT. Translation: CASSTTGGNNQPQHF.

This clonotype was counted only a few times. The J gene is TRBJ2-2, the V gene TRBV21-1; the D call in the table, TRBD1, was not verified against the DNA. TRBV21-1 is a pseudogene locus. The CDR3 is 16 amino acids. The CDR3 region is CASSKGPTGDTGELFF. The CDR3, as DNA: TGTGCCAGCAGCAAAGGACCAACAGGGGACACCGGGGAGCTGTTTTTT.

The rearrangement joins TRBV18 to TRBJ2-7; 7 bases are a match to TRBD1. Germline V CDR1 and CDR2: KGHSH, LQKENI. V was pared by 1 base and J by 1 base, with 4 bases of the junction left unmatched. This CDR3 is 15 amino acids long. The CDR3 nucleotides are TGTGCCAGCTCACCACTCGGACAGGAATCCTACGAGCAGTACTTC. This sequence encodes CASSPLGQESYEQYF.

This clonotype appeared a few times. This chain links TRBV3-1 with TRBJ2-5; D unresolved. Germline V gene sequence: CDR1 LGHDT, CDR2 YNNKEL (reference sequence). The CDR3 is made up of 16 amino acids. Between the trimmed V and J ends, which lost 4 bases and 2 bases, there was a span of 17 bases. The CDR3 protein is CASSPLPVQLQETQYF. The CDR3 nucleotides read TGTGCCAGCAGCCCCCTTCCGGTCCAACTACAAGAGACCCAGTACTTC.

V and J are TRBV4-3 and TRBJ1-5; 9 bases fit TRBD1. CDR3 length: 17 amino acids. V was pared by 2 bases and J by 2 bases, with 7 bases of the junction left unmatched. Germline loops: CDR1 LGHNA, CDR2 YSLEER. The CDR3 spells CASSQLTGGGGNQPQHF. The CDR3 coding sequence is TGCGCCAGCAGCCAATTGACAGGGGGAGGCGGCAATCAGCCCCAGCATTTT.

This clonotype was seen a handful of times. The V and J genes are TRBV20-1 and TRBJ2-5; D remains ambiguous. CDR3 size: 14 residues. Germline-derived CDR1 and CDR2 are DFQATT and SNEGSKA (reference sequence). Deletions cut 5 bases from V and 0 bases from J, with 13 bases between. CDR3 protein: CSARIVVHQETQYF. As DNA, the CDR3 is TGCAGTGCTCGTATAGTCGTGCACCAAGAGACCCAGTACTTC.

The chain carries TRBV5-1 and TRBJ2-5; 8 bases fit TRBD1. The junction had 3 bases not matched to a gene; V was cut back by 0 bases and J by 2 bases. The germline V gene has CDR1 SGHRS and CDR2 YFSETQ. The CDR3 has 15 amino acids. CDR3 in DNA: TGCGCCAGCAGCTTGGGGACAGGGATTCAAGAGACCCAGTACTTC. Residues: CASSLGTGIQETQYF.

V usage is TRBV19 and J usage is TRBJ2-2; tentative D call: TRBD2 (5 bases). Trimming shortened V by 3 bases and J by 6 bases, and 8 bases separated the two germline ends. Germline lookup yields CDR1 LNHDA and CDR2 SQIVND (reference sequence). There are 13 residues in the CDR3. CDR3 DNA sequence: TGTGCCAGTAGTATGGGGAGCGCCGGGGAGCTGTTTTTT. Translation: CASSMGSAGELFF.

This clonotype was seen a handful of times. The chain recombines TRBV25-1 with TRBJ1-2; possible D gene TRBD1, 5 bases. The CDR3 runs to 12 residues. CDR1 and CDR2 from the germline V gene are MGHDK and SYGVNS. Trimming removed 6 bases from V and 8 bases from J, with 13 bases in between. In DNA form, the CDR3 reads TGTGCCAGCAGCGCCGGGGGGGAGGGCTACACCTTC. The encoded protein is CASSAGGEGYTF.

This chain links TRBV9 with TRBJ2-7; 10 bases match TRBD2. The CDR3 has 15 residues. Germline CDR1 SGDLS, CDR2 YYNGEE. Trimming took 0 bases from V and 4 from J; bases not matched to a gene: 4. CDR3 sequence: CASSVVAGGFYEQYF. CDR3 bases: TGTGCCAGCAGCGTAGTAGCGGGAGGCTTTTACGAGCAGTACTTC.

This clonotype was observed a handful of times. The V and J genes are TRBV11-1 and TRBJ1-1; D remains ambiguous. The CDR3 is made up of 13 amino acids. V was shortened by 3 bases and J by 4 bases, with 9 bases between the two germline ends. CDR1 is SGHAT, CDR2 FQDESV, per germline (reference sequence). This CDR3 is CASSFLGFTEAFF. For the CDR3, the DNA is TGTGCCAGCAGCTTTTTGGGATTCACTGAAGCTTTCTTT.

The chain combines TRBV7-2 with TRBJ2-7; unclear D gene. CDR1 and CDR2 from the germline V gene are SGHTA and FQGNSA. Trimming left V 2 bases short and J 2 bases short, with 7 bases between. The CDR3 sequence is 13 residues long. CDR3 in amino acids: CASSLSSTYEQYF. CDR3 DNA sequence: TGTGCCAGCAGCTTAAGCAGTACCTACGAGCAGTACTTC.

In its sample, this clonotype was seen a few times. This chain uses TRBV29-1 with TRBJ1-2; no definite D call. V was pared by 0 bases and J by 4 bases, with 12 bases between. There are 14 residues in the CDR3. Germline assignment: CDR1 SQVTM and CDR2 ANQGSEA. CDR3 sequence reads: CSVEDPRSFYGYTF. The DNA of the CDR3 is TGCAGCGTTGAAGATCCCAGGAGTTTCTATGGCTACACCTTC.

The V gene is TRBV27, the J gene TRBJ2-7; D call uncertain. V was cut by 7 bases and J by 2 bases, with 18 bases left in between. Germline V gene lookup returns CDR1 MNHEY and CDR2 SMNVEV (reference sequence). The CDR3 sequence is 15 residues long. The CDR3 sequence is CASKVGWAIAYEQYF. The CDR3 DNA follows: TGTGCCAGCAAGGTGGGGTGGGCTATCGCCTACGAGCAGTACTTC.

The chain links TRBV12-3 or TRBV12-4 to TRBJ2-7, with 11 nucleotides matching TRBD2. The length of the CDR3 is 14 residues. Trimming cost V 4 bases and J 3 bases; bases outside gene matches: 2. The CDR3 DNA reads TGTGCCAGCAGTTCACTAGCGGGAGTCTACGAGCAGTACTTC. As protein: CASSSLAGVYEQYF.

The chain combines TRBV7-3 with TRBJ1-5; D remains unclear. Germline loops: CDR1 SGHTA, CDR2 FQGTGA. Deletions cut 1 base from V and 5 bases from J, with 6 bases between. This CDR3 contains 13 residues. The CDR3: CASSLNSDQPQHF. DNA of the CDR3: TGTGCCAGCAGCTTAAATTCGGATCAGCCCCAGCATTTT.

The sample holds a few counts of this clonotype. The chain carries TRBV12-3 or TRBV12-4 and TRBJ1-5; 8 nucleotides line up with TRBD1. This CDR3 spans 15 amino acids. With 6 bases clipped from V and 3 bases from J, the junction kept 7 bases outside the gene matches. Here the CDR3 DNA reads TGTGCCAGCAGAGAGACAGGGGCCGTCAATCAGCCCCAGCATTTT. It translates to CASRETGAVNQPQHF.

Only a few counts were recorded for this clonotype. V and J are TRBV4-2 and TRBJ2-3, with 8 bases matching TRBD2. Per germline, CDR1 LGHNA and CDR2 YNFKEQ. The CDR3 spans 18 residues. After removal of 1 base from V and 0 bases from J, the junction contained 9 bases not matched to a gene. In nucleotides, the CDR3 is TGTGCCAGCAGCCAAGGACTAGCGAGCGGGGCTAGCACAGATACGCAGTATTTT. Residues: CASSQGLASGASTDTQYF.

In its sample, this clonotype was seen a few times. The chain combines TRBV29-1 with TRBJ2-2; 8 bases are shared with TRBD1. The CDR3 runs 14 residues. CDR1 and CDR2 (germline): SQVTM, ANQGSEA. The ends lost 3 bases at V and 4 bases at J; junction bases unmatched: 4. This CDR3 reads CSVDRGRGTGELFF. Written as DNA, the CDR3 is TGCAGCGTTGACAGGGGGCGCGGCACCGGGGAGCTGTTTTTT.

The chain is built from TRBV27 and TRBJ1-5, with D possibly TRBD1 on 6 matching bases. The germline V and J ends were trimmed by 5 bases and 4 bases, with 18 bases remaining between them. The germline V gene encodes CDR1 MNHEY and CDR2 SMNVEV (reference sequence). The CDR3 contains 16 residues. The CDR3 sequence: CASSPQGPGWNQPQHF. In DNA, the CDR3 is TGTGCCAGCAGTCCGCAGGGGCCGGGTTGGAATCAGCCCCAGCATTTT.

The table lists this clonotype with a few counts. The rearrangement uses TRBV25-1 and TRBJ2-3; a weak D match, TRBD2 (6 bases). Germline CDR1 reads MGHDK; CDR2 reads SYGVNS. The CDR3 consists of 14 residues. V shed 4 bases and J shed 6 bases, with 14 bases lying between them. CDR3 residues: CASSAGARGDTQYF. CDR3 nucleotide sequence: TGTGCCAGCAGTGCGGGAGCCCGAGGGGATACGCAGTATTTT.

This sequence joins TRBV19 and TRBJ2-7, with 11 bases fitting TRBD2. The V gene's germline CDR1 is LNHDA and CDR2 SQIVND (reference sequence). The CDR3 has 14 amino acids. V lost 7 bases to trimming and J lost 6 bases; unmatched junction nucleotides: 8. CDR3 sequence: CASTNLAGGGEQYF. The CDR3 DNA is TGTGCCAGTACCAACCTAGCGGGAGGTGGCGAGCAGTACTTC. Full variable domain (outside the CDR3, taken from reference TRBV19 and TRBJ2-7): DGGITQSPKYLFRKEGQNVTLSCEQNLNHDAMYWYRQDPGQGLRLIYYSQIVNDFQKGDIAEGYSVSREKKESFPLTVTSAQKNPTAFYLCASTNLAGGGEQYFGPGTRLTVT.

V usage is TRBV24-1 and J usage is TRBJ2-5; D perhaps matches TRBD1 (6 bases). Trimming removed 1 base at V and 2 bases at J, with 10 bases between. This CDR3 comprises 15 residues. The germline V gene has CDR1 KGHDR and CDR2 SFDVKD. The CDR3 region is CATSDFNREQETQYF. The CDR3 DNA follows: TGTGCCACCAGTGATTTTAACAGGGAGCAAGAGACCCAGTACTTC.

This clonotype was seen a few times. The chain uses TRBV5-1 and TRBJ1-1, with 7 bases identical to TRBD1. Germline-derived CDR1 and CDR2 are SGHRS and YFSETQ. The CDR3 totals 14 residues. The J segment lost 3 bases and the V segment lost 6 bases, leaving 8 bases of the junction unmatched. CDR3 region: CASTTTGLDTEAFF. CDR3 in DNA: TGCGCCAGCACAACGACAGGGCTGGACACTGAAGCTTTCTTT.

The table lists this clonotype with a few counts. The V gene is TRBV20-1, the J gene TRBJ1-2; 9 bases map to TRBD1. V shed 5 bases and J 8 bases; nucleotides not matched to a gene: 6. This CDR3 is built from 12 residues. Per the germline V gene, CDR1 is DFQATT and CDR2 is SNEGSKA (reference sequence). The CDR3 reads CSASTGGVGYTF. The CDR3 bases are TGCAGTGCTTCCACAGGGGGCGTCGGCTACACCTTC.

V is TRBV20-1 and J is TRBJ2-7, with 10 bases fitting TRBD2. V shed 0 bases and J 6 bases; nucleotides not matched to a gene: 11. This CDR3 spans 16 amino acids. Germline values: CDR1 DFQATT, CDR2 SNEGSKA (reference sequence). Here the CDR3 DNA reads TGCAGTGCTAGAGATCGAAGTCTAGCGGGAGATGTCGAGCAGTACTTC. As protein: CSARDRSLAGDVEQYF.

This sequence joins TRBV20-1 and TRBJ1-5, with TRBD1 matching 9 bases. The CDR3 runs 15 residues. Germline trimming cut 6 bases from V and 4 bases from J; bases unmatched to any gene: 10. Germline V CDR1 and CDR2: DFQATT, SNEGSKA (reference sequence). For the CDR3, the DNA is TGCAGTGCCAATCTCGGGACAGGGAGGAATCAGCCCCAGCATTTT. Translation: CSANLGTGRNQPQHF.

The CDR3 bases are TGCGCCAGCAGCTGGGACTCCTCCTCCCGGTCCGAGCAGTACTTC. Translating gives CASSWDSSSRSEQYF. This chain connects TRBV5-1 to TRBJ2-7, with D maybe TRBD2 (6 bases). From germline, CDR1 is SGHRS and CDR2 YFSETQ. The CDR3 is 15 amino acids. V was trimmed by 3 bases and J by 6 bases, leaving 19 bases between them.

This clonotype turned up a few times. The genes are TRBV30 and TRBJ2-2; perhaps TRBD2 as D (6 bases). The CDR3 totals 19 residues. V lost 5 bases, J lost 4 bases, and 29 bases lay in between. In germline, CDR1 is GTSNPN, CDR2 SVGIG (reference sequence). CDR3 region: CAWDVIGSYGGVSTGELFF. The CDR3 region has the DNA TGTGCCTGGGACGTTATCGGGAGCTATGGGGGAGTAAGCACCGGGGAGCTGTTTTTT.

This clonotype was counted many times. V is TRBV9 and J is TRBJ2-5; TRBD2 might be the D (5 bases). The germline V gene has CDR1 SGDLS and CDR2 YYNGEE. V shed 0 bases and J shed 2 bases, with 11 bases lying between them. The CDR3 runs to 15 residues. The CDR3 sequence is CASSVEGGYQETQYF. The CDR3 DNA follows: TGTGCCAGCAGCGTAGAAGGAGGTTATCAAGAGACCCAGTACTTC.

In this sample, this clonotype turned up a few times. V gene TRBV9 combines with J gene TRBJ2-1; TRBD2 aligns across 11 bases. The V gene's germline CDR1 is SGDLS and CDR2 YYNGEE. The CDR3 is made up of 16 amino acids. V was pared by 4 bases and J by 4 bases, with 7 bases of the junction left unmatched. The CDR3 sequence is CASSPRGLADYNEQFF. CDR3 sequence (DNA): TGTGCCAGCAGCCCCAGGGGACTAGCGGATTACAATGAGCAGTTCTTC.